The 25 T cell receptor beta chains below all came from one sample that was sequenced in a study of T cell changes during pregnancy in multiple sclerosis. The data were produced by immunoSEQ multiplex PCR, yet TCRdb's version contains in-frame clones alone and is incomplete. The repertoire holds tens of thousands of clones, with roughly nine tenths as singletons. Material: CD4+ T cells from peripheral blood mononuclear cells, obtained in the first trimester of pregnancy. Receptors originate from a female donor with multiple sclerosis, enrolled in a pregnancy study.

The genes are TRBV9 and TRBJ2-4, with D maybe TRBD2 (5 bases). CDR3 length: 16 residues. The ends were cut back, 4 bases at V and 1 base at J, with 15 bases in the middle. Looked up from germline, CDR1 is SGDLS and CDR2 is YYNGEE. The CDR3 loop reads CASSSGSVVAKNIQYF. DNA for the CDR3: TGTGCCAGCAGCTCGGGGAGCGTCGTGGCCAAAAACATTCAGTACTTC. Using reference TRBV9 and TRBJ2-4 for the parts outside the CDR3, the full variable domain is DSGVTQTPKHLITATGQRVTLRCSPRSGDLSVYWYQQSLDQGLQFLIQYYNGEERAKGNILERFSAQQFPDLHSELNLSSLELGDSALYFCASSSGSVVAKNIQYFGAGTRLSVL.

The chain couples TRBV4-3 to TRBJ2-7; TRBD2 might be the D (6 bases). Trimming stripped 1 base from V and 4 bases from J, with 14 bases between. Germline CDR1 LGHNA, CDR2 YSLEER. CDR3 size: 15 residues. The CDR3 reads CASSQAYGGDYEQYF. CDR3 DNA: TGCGCCAGCAGCCAAGCTTACGGGGGTGATTACGAGCAGTACTTC.

This clone was found a few times. The chain has TRBV6-1 and TRBJ1-5; 7 bases agree with TRBD1. The CDR3 loop spans 14 amino acids. The germline V gene encodes CDR1 MNHNS and CDR2 SASEGT. Trimming at V came to 7 bases and at J to 4 bases, leaving 7 bases not matched to a gene. This CDR3 reads CASKSGQVNQPQHF. In nucleotides, the CDR3 is TGTGCCAGCAAGTCTGGACAGGTAAATCAGCCCCAGCATTTT.

This chain uses TRBV12-5 with TRBJ2-2, with D possibly matching TRBD2 (6 bases). The CDR3 consists of 17 residues. V was cut by 4 bases and J by 6 bases, with 21 bases left in between. The germline gives CDR1 LGHNT, CDR2 FRNRAP. Here the CDR3 DNA reads TGTGCTAGTGGTTCCCCGAGCCCGGGCAGGGAGGCCGGGGAGCTGTTTTTT. This gives the protein CASGSPSPGREAGELFF.

The chain couples TRBV6-5 to TRBJ1-1; D is possibly TRBD1 (6 bases). CDR1 is MNHEY, CDR2 SVGAGI, per germline. Trimming cost V 0 bases and J 6 bases, with 17 bases left between them. The CDR3 is 16 residues long. DNA of the CDR3: TGTGCCAGCAGTTACTCGAGAGGGGGGGCGTTCGCTGAAGCTTTCTTT. Its protein product is CASSYSRGGAFAEAFF.

The table lists this clone with a count of one. The chain links TRBV9 to TRBJ2-3, with 11 bases aligning to TRBD2. V dropped 4 bases and J dropped 0; count of bases not matched to a gene: 10. The CDR3 length is 18 residues. Germline CDR1 reads SGDLS; CDR2 reads YYNGEE. In nucleotides, the CDR3 is TGTGCCAGCAGCACCCGGGGTAGCGGGGGGGCTAGCACAGATACGCAGTATTTT. Protein sequence: CASSTRGSGGASTDTQYF.

This clone was detected a few times. The chain carries TRBV5-1 and TRBJ2-5, with TRBD1 as a possible D gene (6 bases). Germline V gene lookup returns CDR1 SGHRS and CDR2 YFSETQ. V was clipped by 7 bases and J by 7 bases, with 20 bases between them. This CDR3 region has 14 residues. CDR3 sequence reads: CASAQDSPKGTQYF. The CDR3 region has the DNA TGCGCCAGCGCCCAGGACAGTCCCAAGGGGACCCAGTACTTC.

V gene TRBV5-4 combines with J gene TRBJ2-1, with 11 bases that match TRBD2. V was clipped by 3 bases and J by 5 bases; unmatched bases: 4. Germline-derived CDR1 and CDR2 are SGHNT and YYREEE (reference sequence). The CDR3 has 15 residues. CDR3 bases: TGTGCCAGCAGCTCCGGGACTAGCGGTCACAATGAGCAGTTCTTC. Protein: CASSSGTSGHNEQFF.

DNA of the CDR3: TGCGCCAGCAGCTTCTCCCCGGCTAGCGGGGGCACAGATACGCAGTATTTT. This translates into CASSFSPASGGTDTQYF. The chain couples TRBV5-1 to TRBJ2-3; 9 positions match TRBD2. The germline CDR1 and CDR2 sequences are SGHRS and YFSETQ. This CDR3 contains 17 residues. J was trimmed by 1 base and V by 2 bases; bases with no gene match: 8.

This chain connects TRBV2 to TRBJ2-1; tentatively, D is TRBD1 (6 bases). Trimming cost V 3 bases and J 4 bases, with 10 bases left between them. The V gene's germline CDR1 is SNHLY and CDR2 FYNNEI. The CDR3 runs 14 residues. The chain's CDR3 is CASSDGQPYNEQFF. The CDR3 DNA is TGTGCCAGCAGTGATGGACAGCCATACAATGAGCAGTTCTTC.

The chain has TRBV30 and TRBJ2-7, with D possibly TRBD2 on 5 matching bases. CDR1 GTSNPN and CDR2 SVGIG come from the germline V gene (reference sequence). V dropped 2 bases and J dropped 0 bases, with 11 bases sitting between them. The CDR3 has 14 amino acids. In nucleotides, the CDR3 is TGTGCCTGGAGTCTCGGCGGGTCCTCCTACGAGCAGTACTTC. Amino acid sequence: CAWSLGGSSYEQYF.

V and J are TRBV19 and TRBJ2-7, with 14 bases lining up with TRBD2. Germline trimming cut 4 bases from V and 4 bases from J; bases unmatched to any gene: 9. Germline V gives CDR1 LNHDA, CDR2 SQIVND (reference sequence). This CDR3 is 17 amino acids long. The CDR3 region has the DNA TGTGCCAGTAGTAACGGGGGGACTAGCGGGAGAATTTACGAGCAGTACTTC. It yields the protein CASSNGGTSGRIYEQYF.

The J gene is TRBJ2-2, the V gene TRBV27; D perhaps matches TRBD2 (6 bases). This CDR3 contains 14 residues. V gave up 3 bases and J gave up 4 bases, with 9 bases separating them. CDR1 MNHEY and CDR2 SMNVEV come from the germline V gene (reference sequence). The CDR3 region has the DNA TGTGCCAGCAGTTTCCAGGGAGGCACCGGGGAGCTGTTTTTT. It codes for CASSFQGGTGELFF.

The V call is TRBV27, the J call TRBJ1-1; 7 positions match TRBD1. The germline V gene has CDR1 MNHEY and CDR2 SMNVEV (reference sequence). This CDR3 is built from 14 residues. Trimming took 2 bases from V and 5 from J; bases not matched to a gene: 5. CDR3 protein: CASSLMTGQTEAFF. The CDR3 bases are TGTGCCAGCAGTTTAATGACAGGGCAAACTGAAGCTTTCTTT.

This rearrangement joins TRBV6-4 to TRBJ1-1; 9 bases fit TRBD1. The V gene end was trimmed by 5 bases and the J gene end by 4 bases; junction bases not matched to a gene: 11. In germline, CDR1 is MRHNA, CDR2 SNTAGT. The CDR3 is 16 residues long. The CDR3 spells CASSPETGGGSTEAFF. CDR3 bases: TGTGCCAGCAGTCCCGAGACAGGGGGAGGTTCCACTGAAGCTTTCTTT.

The chain links TRBV29-1 to TRBJ1-1; D gene unclear. Germline V gives CDR1 SQVTM, CDR2 ANQGSEA. This CDR3 spans 14 amino acids. Trimming shortened V by 7 bases and J by 4 bases, and 19 bases separated the two germline ends. In DNA, the CDR3 is TGCAGCGCTGTCCCATGGAGAGGCGGCACTGAAGCTTTCTTT. It yields the protein CSAVPWRGGTEAFF.

The chain uses TRBV19 and TRBJ2-1, with TRBD2 identical over 7 bases. With 5 bases clipped from V and 10 bases from J, the junction kept 5 bases outside the gene matches. Per the germline V gene, CDR1 is LNHDA and CDR2 is SQIVND (reference sequence). This CDR3 spans 12 amino acids. The CDR3: CASSFAGDEQFF. DNA for the CDR3: TGTGCCAGTAGTTTTGCGGGGGACGAGCAGTTCTTC.

V and J are TRBV9 and TRBJ1-5; weak D call: TRBD1 (5 bases). Trimming left V 2 bases short and J 0 bases short, with 15 bases between. The CDR3 has 17 amino acids. The germline V gene encodes CDR1 SGDLS and CDR2 YYNGEE. CDR3 sequence: CASSVRRRGGSNQPQHF. CDR3 in DNA: TGTGCCAGCAGCGTTAGAAGGAGGGGTGGTAGCAATCAGCCCCAGCATTTT.

This clone is medium-sized in the sample. This chain connects TRBV6-6 to TRBJ2-2; a possible D gene is TRBD2 (5 bases). The V end was cut by 7 bases, the J end by 7 bases, with 13 bases between. The CDR3 loop spans 13 amino acids. From germline, CDR1 is MNHNY and CDR2 SVGAGI (reference sequence). Written as DNA, the CDR3 is TGTGCCAGCAATCCTTACCGGGACGGGGAGCTGTTTTTT. Its translation is CASNPYRDGELFF.

J is TRBJ1-2 and V is TRBV4-2; D is ambiguous. The CDR3 is made up of 14 amino acids. Germline loops: CDR1 LGHNA, CDR2 YNFKEQ. V shed 3 bases and J shed 8 bases, with 16 bases lying between them. CDR3 sequence: CASSHSYNDRGYTF. The CDR3 coding sequence is TGTGCCAGCAGCCATTCGTATAATGATAGAGGCTACACCTTC.

The CDR3 protein is CASTEEIDSPLHF. CDR3 sequence (DNA): TGTGCCAGCACCGAAGAGATCGATTCACCCCTCCACTTT. The genes are TRBV7-2 and TRBJ1-6, with D unresolved. Germline V CDR1 and CDR2: SGHTA, FQGNSA. Trimming removed 7 bases from V and 8 bases from J, with 12 bases in between. The CDR3 runs to 13 residues.

The rearrangement links TRBV30 to TRBJ1-6; TRBD1 agrees at 7 bases. V lost 0 bases to trimming and J lost 9 bases; unmatched junction nucleotides: 11. CDR1 and CDR2 (germline): GTSNPN, SVGIG (reference sequence). CDR3 length: 16 amino acids. The CDR3 DNA reads TGTGCCTGGAGTGTAGCCAGAACAGGGGTCGGTTCACCCCTCCACTTT. Translating it yields CAWSVARTGVGSPLHF.

The chain uses TRBV7-8 and TRBJ1-1; 9 nucleotides match TRBD1. CDR3 length equals 16 residues. Looked up from germline, CDR1 is SGHVS and CDR2 is FQNEAQ. Trimming took 4 bases from V and 6 from J; bases not matched to a gene: 12. The CDR3 nucleotides are TGTGCCAGCAGCTCCCAGGACAGGGGATTGAGCCCTGAAGCTTTCTTT. Protein: CASSSQDRGLSPEAFF.

The rearrangement joins TRBV5-1 to TRBJ2-7; perhaps TRBD2 as D (6 bases). Germline V gene sequence: CDR1 SGHRS, CDR2 YFSETQ. The CDR3 length is 15 residues. V was cut by 4 bases and J by 0 bases, with 14 bases left in between. CDR3 protein: CASSVPGTPSYEQYF. The DNA for the CDR3 is TGCGCCAGCAGCGTACCCGGGACTCCCTCCTACGAGCAGTACTTC.

The chain combines TRBV4-3 with TRBJ2-6; 9 bases align to TRBD1. The germline V gene has CDR1 LGHNA and CDR2 YSLEER. Unmatched junction bases numbered 8, after V lost 0 bases and J lost 2 bases. CDR3 length equals 19 residues. CDR3 DNA: TGCGCCAGCAGCCAAGATTTACAGGGGGCTAGACCTGGGGCCAACGTCCTGACTTTC. Residues: CASSQDLQGARPGANVLTF.